The sequence of this TCR beta chain was determined in a study of OX40 agonist ivuxolimab in advanced cancers. The CDR3 has 14 amino acids. Germline CDR1 is LGHNA and CDR2 is YSLEER. V lost 2 bases and J 7 bases, leaving 9 bases between the germline ends. The protocol was immunoSEQ multiplex PCR, while the TCRdb copy is restricted to in-frame clones and leaves out a portion. The sample holds roughly 48,000 clones; roughly 80% are singletons and the top ten take around 1.1%. This sequence originates from an adult with an advanced solid tumor such as melanoma, head and neck, liver or kidney cancer. Sample: CD4+ or CD8+ T cells sorted from blood, taken in a trial of the OX40 agonist ivuxolimab. This chain links TRBV4-3 with TRBJ2-6; no clear D gene. The chain's CDR3 is CASSQRLSANVLTF. Written as DNA, the CDR3 is TGCGCCAGCAGCCAAAGGTTGTCCGCCAACGTCCTGACTTTC.